The present T cell receptor (beta chain) was sequenced within a study of blood T cell repertoires in COVID-19. Study-wide background: Specimens from acute and convalescent COVID-19 originated in the United States, Italy and Spain.

In the authors' workflow: Amplified reference gene primers provided the basis for estimating nucleated cell counts. Sequencing used immunoSEQ multiplex PCR; TCRdb keeps in-frame clones, though not all of them. The D gene and trimming were derived from the DNA, and the V and J assignments and clone size from that table. The sample consists of about 74,000 clones, roughly 92% of them appearing once. While infection was still active, Seattle patients were enrolled and then followed longitudinally. The trim removed 5 bases at V and 4 bases at J, leaving 4 bases unmatched. The CDR3 totals 14 residues. The germline V gene encodes CDR1 KGHDR and CDR2 SFDVKD.

This sequence was found in a man over 45 with COVID-19, enrolled during active disease. The sequencing input was peripheral blood. The chain is built from TRBV24-1 and TRBJ2-3; 8 bases line up with TRBD2. CDR3: CATSGGREADTQYF. In nucleotides, the CDR3 is TGTGCCACCAGTGGAGGGCGGGAGGCAGATACGCAGTATTTT.